This T cell receptor beta chain came from a study of patients and donors after allogeneic stem cell transplantation. TCRdb itself ran the RT-PCR reads through MiXCR, one entry per CDR3 protein. Of 150,000 or so distinct CDR3 sequences listed, more than 20% are singletons. This receptor was taken from a human donor who was either an allogeneic HSCT recipient or a stem cell or donor lymphocyte infusion donor (not recorded which). It is not recorded whose cells these are; they may come from a transplant donor. Sequenced sample: blood, either unsorted or a sorted T cell fraction (not recorded which).

The CDR3 region is CASKGGPTNTEAFF. In DNA, the CDR3 is TGTGCCAGCAAAGGCGGGCCGACCAACACTGAAGCTTTCTTT. J is TRBJ1-1 and V is TRBV12-3 or TRBV12-4; no definite D call. CDR3 length: 14 amino acids. V shed 7 bases and J shed 2 bases, with 14 bases lying between them.